The next 24 T cell receptor beta chains were all read from a single sample in a study of blood T cell repertoires in COVID-19. Measured with immunoSEQ multiplex PCR; TCRdb has only the in-frame clones, and not every one. The table shows 51,000 or so clones, with roughly nine tenths occurring only once. The sequenced sample was peripheral blood. These TCRs come from a man older than 75 with active or convalescent COVID-19.

The gene calls are TRBV7-2 and TRBJ2-4; tentatively, D is TRBD2 (6 bases). The CDR3 extends over 15 amino acids. Germline-derived CDR1 and CDR2 are SGHTA and FQGNSA. V was trimmed by 3 bases and J by 6 bases, leaving 15 bases between them. CDR3 in amino acids: CASSLRRAGRNIQYF. The CDR3 bases are TGTGCCAGCAGCTTGCGCAGGGCGGGACGAAACATTCAGTACTTC.

V gene TRBV10-3 combines with J gene TRBJ2-2; 8 nucleotides align to TRBD2. V shed 8 bases, J shed 3 bases, and the junction held 8 bases outside the gene matches. CDR1 is ENHRY, CDR2 SYGVKD, per germline. The CDR3 is made up of 15 amino acids. CDR3 nucleotide sequence: TGTGCCATCTCGTCGTCAGCGGGGGACACCGGGGAGCTGTTTTTT. Its translation: CAISSSAGDTGELFF.

J is TRBJ1-2 and V is TRBV4-3; 8 bases line up with TRBD1. The length of the CDR3 is 15 residues. Trimming cost V 3 bases and J 4 bases; bases outside gene matches: 7. CDR1 and CDR2 from the germline V gene are LGHNA and YSLEER. The CDR3 loop is CASSQTTGDVYGYTF. In DNA form, the CDR3 reads TGCGCCAGCAGCCAGACGACAGGGGATGTCTATGGCTACACCTTC.

Within the sample, this clone is large. The chain links TRBV19 to TRBJ2-3; TRBD2 aligns across 12 bases. V dropped 5 bases and J dropped 4; count of bases not matched to a gene: 7. Germline assignment: CDR1 LNHDA and CDR2 SQIVND (reference sequence). The CDR3 spans 16 residues. CDR3 in DNA: TGTGCCAGTAGTCGCCGACTAGCGGGAGTCTCAGATACGCAGTATTTT. This sequence encodes CASSRRLAGVSDTQYF.

V and J are TRBV6-5 and TRBJ1-5; possibly TRBD1 for D (5 bases). The CDR3 consists of 14 residues. CDR1 MNHEY and CDR2 SVGAGI come from the germline V gene. The V and J ends lost 6 bases and 7 bases respectively, with 16 bases between them. The CDR3 sequence is CASSLQELGQPQHF. As DNA, the CDR3 is TGTGCCAGCAGCCTACAGGAGCTCGGGCAGCCCCAGCATTTT.

This chain connects TRBV13 to TRBJ2-3; 8 nucleotides match TRBD2. The CDR3 covers 18 residues. V shed 4 bases, J shed 6 bases, and the junction held 18 bases outside the gene matches. Per germline, CDR1 PRHDT and CDR2 FYEKMQ (reference sequence). CDR3: CASSSGDTAGVPADTQYF. CDR3 nucleotide sequence: TGTGCCAGCAGCTCAGGGGACACAGCGGGAGTTCCTGCGGATACGCAGTATTTT.

This sequence joins TRBV28 and TRBJ1-1; 10 bases agree with TRBD1. This CDR3 is built from 13 residues. Germline V gene sequence: CDR1 MDHEN, CDR2 SYDVKM. J lost 10 bases, V lost 4 bases, and 6 bases had no gene match. The CDR3 reads CASSYPGTGVAFF. In DNA, the CDR3 is TGTGCCAGCAGTTACCCGGGGACAGGGGTAGCTTTCTTT.

The V call is TRBV14, the J call TRBJ2-2, with D maybe TRBD1 (5 bases). The CDR3 length is 15 residues. Germline-derived CDR1 and CDR2 are SGHDN and FVKESK. The V end lost 0 bases, the J end lost 6 bases, and 11 bases lay between the germline ends. The CDR3 spells CASSQDLQGSGELFF. The CDR3 region has the DNA TGTGCCAGCAGCCAAGATCTCCAGGGATCCGGGGAGCTGTTTTTT.

The CDR3 sequence: CASSLGRGGHTDTQYF. For the CDR3, the DNA is TGCGCCAGCAGCTTGGGGCGGGGGGGCCACACAGATACGCAGTATTTT. The V call is TRBV5-1, the J call TRBJ2-3, with 9 bases aligning to TRBD2. The V gene end was trimmed by 0 bases and the J gene end by 2 bases; junction bases not matched to a gene: 4. From germline, CDR1 is SGHRS and CDR2 YFSETQ. The CDR3 spans 16 residues.

The chain links TRBV10-3 to TRBJ2-5; unclear D gene. V shed 6 bases and J shed 5 bases, with 13 bases lying between them. CDR1 is ENHRY, CDR2 SYGVKD, per germline. The CDR3 is 13 amino acids. Written as DNA, the CDR3 is TGTGCCATCAGCGTACAAAAATGGGAGACCCAGTACTTC. Translated, it gives CAISVQKWETQYF.

The chain employs TRBV10-2 and TRBJ2-7, with 9 bases that match TRBD2. The CDR3 is made up of 14 amino acids. Looked up from germline, CDR1 is WSHSY and CDR2 is SAAADI. The V segment lost 7 bases and the J segment 3 bases; nucleotides outside the gene matches: 7. The CDR3 DNA reads TGCGCCAGCACCCCTAGCGGGGCCTACTACGAGCAGTACTTC. This codes for CASTPSGAYYEQYF.

This clone was observed once. This chain links TRBV19 with TRBJ1-2, with TRBD1 matching 11 bases. V was pared by 3 bases and J by 4 bases, with 4 bases of the junction left unmatched. Germline loops: CDR1 LNHDA, CDR2 SQIVND (reference sequence). The CDR3 totals 15 residues. CDR3 residues: CASSIGTGGFYGYTF. The CDR3 nucleotides are TGTGCCAGTAGTATCGGGACAGGGGGATTCTATGGCTACACCTTC.

The rearrangement links TRBV11-2 to TRBJ1-6; 8 positions agree with TRBD1. CDR1 and CDR2 from the germline V gene are SGHAT and FQNNGV. The length of the CDR3 is 15 residues. Trimming removed 7 bases from V and 5 bases from J; junction bases left unmatched: 7. CDR3 residues: CASTLTTGDNSPLHF. The CDR3 DNA reads as TGTGCCAGCACCCTTACGACAGGGGATAATTCACCCCTCCACTTT.

The chain joins TRBV6-2 or TRBV6-3 to TRBJ1-5; D ambiguous. The CDR3 length is 14 residues. Looked up from germline, CDR1 is MNHEY and CDR2 is SVGEGT. Trimming shortened V by 2 bases and J by 5 bases, and 10 bases separated the two germline ends. This CDR3 reads CASSYTSEYQPQHF. As DNA, the CDR3 is TGTGCCAGCAGTTACACAAGCGAGTATCAGCCCCAGCATTTT.

This clone was seen only once. V usage is TRBV2 and J usage is TRBJ2-5; 7 positions agree with TRBD2. This CDR3 region has 14 residues. The V gene end was trimmed by 2 bases and the J gene end by 5 bases; junction bases not matched to a gene: 5. Germline values: CDR1 SNHLY, CDR2 FYNNEI. The CDR3 region is CASSEQGGVETQYF. In nucleotides, the CDR3 is TGTGCCAGCAGTGAACAGGGAGGGGTGGAGACCCAGTACTTC.

This sequence joins TRBV5-1 and TRBJ2-7; maybe TRBD2 (5 bases). From germline, CDR1 is SGHRS and CDR2 YFSETQ. CDR3 length: 13 amino acids. V lost 0 bases and J 5 bases, leaving 9 bases between the germline ends. The DNA of the CDR3 is TGCGCCAGCAGCTTGGTTGAGGGCCACGAGCAGTACTTC. This translates into CASSLVEGHEQYF.

The J gene is TRBJ2-2, the V gene TRBV24-1; D is uncertain. In germline, CDR1 is KGHDR, CDR2 SFDVKD. This CDR3 is 13 amino acids long. V lost 1 base, J lost 5 bases, and 4 bases lay in between. In DNA, the CDR3 is TGTGCCACCAGTGATTTTTCGACCGGGGAGCTGTTTTTT. Encoded protein: CATSDFSTGELFF.

The rearrangement joins TRBV19 to TRBJ1-5; D gene ambiguous. V was clipped by 7 bases and J by 7 bases, with 11 bases between them. CDR3 length: 12 residues. Germline V gene data show CDR1 as LNHDA and CDR2 as SQIVND (reference sequence). CDR3 protein: CASTGSEQPQHF. In DNA, the CDR3 is TGTGCCAGTACGGGATCGGAGCAGCCCCAGCATTTT.

The chain recombines TRBV3-1 (or the pseudogene TRBV3-2) with TRBJ2-6, with 7 bases identical to TRBD1. The V gene's germline CDR1 is LGHDT and CDR2 YNNKEL (reference sequence). V shed 4 bases, J shed 1 base, and the junction held 1 base outside the gene matches. This CDR3 region has 15 residues. The CDR3 here is CASSLTGSGANVLTF. The CDR3 DNA sequence: TGTGCCAGCAGCCTGACAGGGTCTGGGGCCAACGTCCTGACTTTC.

This sequence joins TRBV18 and TRBJ2-2; TRBD2 might be the D (5 bases). The length of the CDR3 is 15 residues. Germline lookup yields CDR1 KGHSH and CDR2 LQKENI. V lost 2 bases and J lost 2, with 9 bases in between. The chain's CDR3 is CASSPGSLNTGELFF. Written as DNA, the CDR3 is TGTGCCAGCTCACCAGGGAGTCTCAACACCGGGGAGCTGTTTTTT.

This chain uses TRBV3-1 (or the pseudogene TRBV3-2) with TRBJ2-1, with 11 bases matching TRBD2. CDR3 length: 14 amino acids. With 4 bases clipped from V and 9 bases from J, the junction kept 5 bases outside the gene matches. The germline gives CDR1 LGHDT, CDR2 YNNKEL (reference sequence). The CDR3 is CASSLGLAGSEQFF. As DNA, the CDR3 is TGTGCCAGCAGCCTCGGACTAGCGGGTAGTGAGCAGTTCTTC.

The V call is TRBV29-1, the J call TRBJ2-7, with 13 bases fitting TRBD2. The CDR3 covers 13 residues. Germline V gene sequence: CDR1 SQVTM, CDR2 ANQGSEA. V was clipped by 7 bases and J by 3 bases; unmatched bases: 3. This CDR3 reads CSAGLAGYYEQYF. The DNA of the CDR3 is TGCAGCGCGGGACTAGCGGGGTACTACGAGCAGTACTTC.

CDR3 sequence reads: CASSVGSGISTDTQYF. The CDR3 DNA is TGTGCCAGCAGCGTAGGCAGCGGGATTAGCACAGATACGCAGTATTTT. The chain is built from TRBV9 and TRBJ2-3; TRBD2 agrees at 7 bases. The V segment lost 0 bases and the J segment 0 bases; nucleotides outside the gene matches: 4. The CDR3 consists of 16 residues. Germline V lookup: CDR1 SGDLS, CDR2 YYNGEE.

The V and J genes are TRBV28 and TRBJ1-5; D may be TRBD1 (6 bases). The CDR3 has 14 residues. Per germline, CDR1 MDHEN and CDR2 SYDVKM. Trimming shortened V by 7 bases and J by 3 bases, and 13 bases separated the two germline ends. As DNA, the CDR3 is TGTGCCAGCAAAGGGGGGGGGAACAATCAGCCCCAGCATTTT. It specifies CASKGGGNNQPQHF.